This TCR beta chain appears in the sequencing data of a study of tumor-infiltrating lymphocytes in primary liver carcinoma. Notes on the study in general: Blood's top-250-clone fraction was significantly lower than that of tumors (p = 0.039).

Co-extraction of both nucleic acids (RNA and DNA) used roughly 20-34 mg of unsorted bulk tissue. Chronic HBV infection affected patients, none of whom had received treatment. Reverse transcription of approximately 500 ng total RNA with a constant-region primer produced TCR beta cDNA. Slightly modified ARM-PCR, run as three nested multiplex PCR rounds, produced the TCR beta libraries. A C-beta reverse primer and TRBV1-TRBV30 forward primers served in each of the first two PCR rounds, at around 10 cycles apiece. TCRdb used MiXCR to reprocess the multiplex PCR reads, holding one entry per CDR3 protein. This sample has about 120,000 distinct CDR3 sequences, with around 65% found just once. The V segment lost 4 bases and the J segment 9 bases; nucleotides outside the gene matches: 10. The CDR3 runs 15 residues. Germline V CDR1 and CDR2: DFQATT, SNEGSKA (reference sequence). With respect to this clonotype: Its antigen is currently unknown.

This TCR was sampled from a woman between 55 and 75 years old with primary liver carcinoma and hepatitis B virus infection. J is TRBJ1-6 and V is TRBV20-1; 9 bases are shared with TRBD1. The sample was tumor-adjacent normal liver tissue. This CDR3 reads CSATSTGTGSSPLHF. The CDR3 DNA is TGCAGTGCTACCTCCACCGGGACAGGGTCTTCACCCCTCCACTTT.